One and the same sample provided the 18 T cell receptor beta chains below, sequenced in a study of blood T cell repertoires in COVID-19. The method was immunoSEQ multiplex PCR; TCRdb's version includes in-frame clones alone and lacks a portion of them. Of 200,000 to 300,000 clones listed, roughly 79% were seen once; the top ten hold 7.5%. Source material: peripheral blood. The receptors shown here come from an elderly woman with COVID-19, enrolled during active disease.

The rearrangement uses TRBV11-3 and TRBJ2-1; maybe TRBD1 (6 bases). Trimming stripped 4 bases from V and 7 bases from J, with 11 bases between. This CDR3 region has 13 residues. Looked up from germline, CDR1 is SGHNT and CDR2 is YENEEA. The CDR3 region has the DNA TGTGCCAGCAGCTCCCGGACAGCGAATGAGCAGTTCTTC. Translation: CASSSRTANEQFF.

This clone was counted a single time. V and J are TRBV27 and TRBJ2-1; TRBD2 aligns across 10 bases. CDR1 MNHEY and CDR2 SMNVEV come from the germline V gene (reference sequence). This CDR3 has 15 residues. Trimming took 6 bases from V and 0 from J; bases not matched to a gene: 2. The CDR3 here is CASRPSGGSYNEQFF. The CDR3, as DNA: TGTGCCAGCAGACCTAGCGGGGGCTCCTACAATGAGCAGTTCTTC.

The genes are TRBV5-1 and TRBJ2-7, with D perhaps TRBD1 (5 bases). The V and J ends lost 3 bases and 1 base respectively, with 11 bases between them. CDR3 length: 14 amino acids. In germline, CDR1 is SGHRS, CDR2 YFSETQ. In nucleotides, the CDR3 is TGCGCCAGCAGCTCACTTACAGGTTCCTACGAGCAGTACTTC. This sequence encodes CASSSLTGSYEQYF.

The gene calls are TRBV7-2 and TRBJ2-7; 10 positions match TRBD2. Losses at the gene ends were 4 bases for V and 3 bases for J; bases not matched to a gene: 6. The CDR3 totals 15 residues. Per germline, CDR1 SGHTA and CDR2 FQGNSA. The CDR3 nucleotides are TGTGCCAGCAGCTCTCTAGCGGGAGACTACTACGAGCAGTACTTC. Encoded protein: CASSSLAGDYYEQYF.

This rearrangement joins TRBV3-1 (or the pseudogene TRBV3-2) to TRBJ2-7, with 10 bases fitting TRBD1. The CDR3 has 15 residues. The germline CDR1 and CDR2 sequences are LGHDT and YNNKEL (reference sequence). Germline trimming cut 3 bases from V and 2 bases from J; bases unmatched to any gene: 4. CDR3 sequence: CASSQMTGGAYEQYF. CDR3 DNA: TGTGCCAGCAGCCAGATGACAGGGGGCGCCTACGAGCAGTACTTC.

The chain combines TRBV4-1 with TRBJ2-7, with 8 positions matching TRBD1. J lost 6 bases, V lost 1 base, and 14 bases had no gene match. Germline lookup yields CDR1 MGHRA and CDR2 YSYEKL. This CDR3 is built from 17 residues. This CDR3 is CASSQGSLGQGITEQYF. In nucleotides, the CDR3 is TGCGCCAGCAGCCAAGGATCCCTCGGACAGGGAATTACCGAGCAGTACTTC.

With respect to this clone: Different DNA sequences within this sample yield the same CDR3. V is TRBV2 and J is TRBJ1-2; 7 bases are a match to TRBD1. The CDR3 sequence is 13 residues long. Germline loops: CDR1 SNHLY, CDR2 FYNNEI. Trimming at V came to 3 bases and at J to 2 bases, leaving 0 bases not matched to a gene. CDR3 nucleotide sequence: TGTGCCAGCAGTGAGGACAGGAACTATGGCTACACCTTC. It encodes CASSEDRNYGYTF.

The chain combines TRBV6-5 with TRBJ2-7, with a weak D call TRBD1 (5 bases). The CDR3 extends over 15 amino acids. Germline V CDR1 and CDR2: MNHEY, SVGAGI. The germline V and J ends were trimmed by 0 bases and 3 bases, with 12 bases remaining between them. The CDR3 here is CASSYSVQGSYEQYF. The CDR3 nucleotides are TGTGCCAGCAGTTACTCGGTCCAGGGAAGCTACGAGCAGTACTTC.

This clone has only one observation. V gene TRBV10-3 combines with J gene TRBJ2-3; 11 nucleotides line up with TRBD2. CDR1 and CDR2 (germline): ENHRY, SYGVKD. There are 16 residues in the CDR3. J gave up 3 bases and V 6 bases, and 8 bases lay outside the gene matches. The CDR3 DNA sequence: TGTGCCATCAGCGCTGTAGCGGGGGGGTTTACAGATACGCAGTATTTT. This translates into CAISAVAGGFTDTQYF.

This chain connects TRBV15 to TRBJ1-2; 8 bases fit TRBD1. Germline CDR1 LNHNV, CDR2 YYDKDF (reference sequence). CDR3 length: 16 amino acids. Trimming cost V 3 bases and J 4 bases; bases outside gene matches: 10. The CDR3 spells CATSRGGGQGPYGYTF. CDR3 DNA sequence: TGTGCCACCAGCAGGGGGGGCGGACAGGGCCCCTATGGCTACACCTTC.

The chain links TRBV5-4 to TRBJ2-3, with 15 bases lining up with TRBD2. Germline V lookup: CDR1 SGHNT, CDR2 YYREEE (reference sequence). After removal of 4 bases from V and 4 bases from J, the junction contained 10 bases not matched to a gene. The CDR3 is 18 residues long. The CDR3 coding sequence is TGTGCCAGCAGCACCGGGACTAGCGGGAGGCTTAGGGCAGATACGCAGTATTTT. It encodes CASSTGTSGRLRADTQYF. Full variable domain (remainder filled in from reference TRBV5-4 and TRBJ2-3): ETGVTQSPTHLIKTRGQQVTLRCSSQSGHNTVSWYQQALGQGPQFIFQYYREEENGRGNFPPRFSGLQFPNYSSELNVNALELDDSALYLCASSTGTSGRLRADTQYFGPGTRLTVL.

This clone was seen just once. The gene calls are TRBV7-9 and TRBJ2-3; a possible D gene is TRBD1 (6 bases). V lost 1 base and J 0 bases, leaving 11 bases between the germline ends. The CDR3 runs 16 residues. Germline CDR1 SEHNR, CDR2 FQNEAQ (reference sequence). CDR3 loop: CASSLGYRDSTDTQYF. The CDR3 DNA follows: TGTGCCAGCAGCTTAGGATACAGGGATAGCACAGATACGCAGTATTTT.

The V call is TRBV28, the J call TRBJ1-2; weak D call: TRBD1 (6 bases). This CDR3 spans 12 amino acids. Trimming stripped 5 bases from V and 8 bases from J, with 12 bases between. CDR1 is MDHEN and CDR2 is SYDVKM in the germline V gene. The CDR3: CASSGGQRGYTF. CDR3 sequence (DNA): TGTGCCAGCAGTGGAGGACAGAGAGGCTACACCTTC.

V usage is TRBV18 and J usage is TRBJ2-7; 7 bases agree with TRBD1. Germline CDR1 is KGHSH and CDR2 is LQKENI. Trimming removed 5 bases from V and 5 bases from J; junction bases left unmatched: 15. This CDR3 region has 16 residues. The CDR3 loop is CASSTKGGQGIDEQYF. The CDR3 DNA sequence: TGTGCCAGCTCAACTAAAGGGGGCCAGGGTATCGACGAGCAGTACTTC. The full variable domain, in which reference TRBV18 and TRBJ2-7 provide the parts outside the CDR3, is NAGVMQNPRHLVRRRGQEARLRCSPMKGHSHVYWYRQLPEEGLKFMVYLQKENIIDESGMPKERFSAEFPKEGPSILRIQQVVRGDSAAYFCASSTKGGQGIDEQYFGPGTRLTVT.

The gene calls are TRBV3-1 (or the pseudogene TRBV3-2) and TRBJ1-3; maybe TRBD1 (5 bases). CDR1 and CDR2 (germline): LGHDT, YNNKEL (reference sequence). The CDR3 has 14 amino acids. V shed 4 bases and J shed 0 bases, with 7 bases lying between them. The DNA for the CDR3 is TGTGCCAGCAGCCTACAGGCCTCTGGAAACACCATATATTTT. Translation gives CASSLQASGNTIYF.

This clone occurred once. V gene TRBV6-5 combines with J gene TRBJ2-5; TRBD1 is a possible D gene (6 bases). Trimming removed 4 bases at V and 5 bases at J, with 14 bases between. From germline, CDR1 is MNHEY and CDR2 SVGAGI. The CDR3 is 14 residues long. The CDR3 here is CASSSTWTDETQYF. CDR3 in DNA: TGTGCCAGCAGTTCCACCTGGACAGACGAGACCCAGTACTTC.

The V call is TRBV18, the J call TRBJ1-5; perhaps TRBD1 as D (6 bases). The ends were cut back, 5 bases at V and 4 bases at J, with 12 bases in the middle. The CDR3 contains 14 residues. Germline V gene lookup returns CDR1 KGHSH and CDR2 LQKENI. The CDR3: CASSGGAVNQPQHF. The CDR3, as DNA: TGTGCCAGCTCAGGGGGGGCCGTAAATCAGCCCCAGCATTTT.

This clone appeared many times. The J gene is TRBJ1-1, the V gene TRBV15; 7 bases fit TRBD1. Losses at the gene ends were 8 bases for V and 4 bases for J; bases not matched to a gene: 4. This CDR3 is built from 12 residues. Germline loops: CDR1 LNHNV, CDR2 YYDKDF (reference sequence). The CDR3 spells CATGDSLTEAFF. CDR3 DNA: TGTGCCACCGGGGACAGCCTCACTGAAGCTTTCTTT.